This T cell receptor beta chain was obtained from a study of PD-1 blockade in classical Hodgkin lymphoma. Time point denoted: newly diagnosed, previously untreated cHL patient sample. Newly diagnosed, untreated classical Hodgkin lymphoma PBMCs provided comparison. Findings and caveats of the study: TCR diversity at baseline was reported to be reduced in newly diagnosed patients relative to healthy donors. Still unresolved is the cause of the repertoire differences, which may be disease activity or prior therapy.

The germline V gene has CDR1 LNHDA and CDR2 SQIVND (reference sequence). This CDR3 region has 15 residues. V lost 6 bases to trimming and J lost 1 base, with 13 bases between them. Of note for this clone: The target antigen is unknown.

The table came from immunoSEQ multiplex PCR; TCRdb's copy has only in-frame clones and leaves some out. The sample contains some 23,000 clones, 85% to 95% of which appear only once. This clonotype originated in a human donor with classical Hodgkin lymphoma. Sequenced input: peripheral blood mononuclear cells (PBMCs). This sequence joins TRBV19 and TRBJ1-5; D not resolved. The CDR3 bases are TGTGCCAGTAGCACAGTAGGGTCCAGCAATCAGCCCCAGCATTTT. As protein: CASSTVGSSNQPQHF.